Shown below are 18 T cell receptor beta chains from a single sample sequenced in a study of T cells in women clearing cervical HPV infection (dated by TCRdb to 2017 to 2018). Library preparation was by the immunoSEQ multiplex PCR assay. The clones in this table, taken by TCRdb from immuneACCESS, are in-frame only. Not every clone is retained; where verified, under half of the shortfall comes from an unresolved V gene, and the cause of the rest is unknown. This specimen's table enumerates about 25,000 clones. Around 3.9% of the sample goes to the ten largest clones. The sample was blood buffy coat. Receptors originate from a woman between 18 and 69 years old with a cervical HPV16 infection that either progressed to CIN3+ or cleared (not recorded which).

Worth noting for this clone: The missing CDR3 end, 3 residues past where the read stops, is filled in from the germline J gene. This rearrangement joins TRBV30 to TRBJ2-7; 10 nucleotides align to TRBD1. Germline CDR1 reads GTSNPN; CDR2 reads SVGIG (reference sequence). V shed 5 bases, J shed 3 bases, and the junction held 7 bases outside the gene matches. The CDR3 contains 14 residues. Partial CDR3 DNA: TGTGCCTGGTCCCCCGGGACAGGGGACTACGAG. The encoded protein is CAWSPGTGDYE. The CDR3, in full, reads CAWSPGTGDYEQYF. Looking up the rest from reference TRBV30 and TRBJ2-7 gives the full variable domain: SQTIHQWPATLVQPVGSPLSLECTVEGTSNPNLYWYRQAAGRGLQLLFYSVGIGQISSEVPQNLSASRPQDRQFILSSKKLLLSDSGFYLCAWSPGTGDYEQYFGPGTRLTVT.

For this clone: Read sequence stops 3 residues before the CDR3 end, and the germline J gene provides the missing end. V usage is TRBV29-1 and J usage is TRBJ1-1; D is possibly TRBD1 (5 bases). Trimming left V 7 bases short and J 5 bases short, with 20 bases between. The CDR3 length is 14 residues. Germline-derived CDR1 and CDR2 are SQVTM and ANQGSEA. Here the CDR3 reads CSAQNRFGGTEAFF. CDR3 bases read: TGCAGCGCCCAAAACAGGTTTGGGGGGACTGAA.

About this clone itself: The read halts 3 residues ahead of the CDR3 end, with the missing end drawn from the germline J gene. This sequence joins TRBV2 and TRBJ1-5; TRBD1 might be the D (5 bases). The CDR3 has 11 amino acids. Per the germline V gene, CDR1 is SNHLY and CDR2 is FYNNEI. Partial CDR3 DNA: TGTGCCAGCAGCTCGACAGCTCCC. Its protein product is CASSSTAP. The entire CDR3 reads CASSSTAPQHF.

The CDR3 protein is CSARVGSTSETQYF. The DNA read from the CDR3 is TGCAGTGCTAGAGTTGGCTCCACGTCGGAGACC. This chain uses TRBV20-1 with TRBJ2-5; D gene ambiguous. The CDR3 end lies 3 residues beyond the end of the read and is filled in from the germline J gene. The CDR3 is 14 amino acids. In germline, CDR1 is DFQATT, CDR2 SNEGSKA (reference sequence). The V end lost 1 base, the J end lost 5 bases, and 14 bases lay between the germline ends.

In the case of this clone: Relative to the germline gene, one junction end is altered; a read error may explain this. The DNA ends 3 residues before the CDR3 does, and the rest of the CDR3 is filled in from the germline J gene. The chain couples TRBV7-7 to TRBJ2-6; 7 nucleotides align to TRBD1. This CDR3 is 17 amino acids long. Germline values: CDR1 SSHAT, CDR2 FNYEAQ (reference sequence). This CDR3 is CASSRDPGQSGANVLTF. The sequenced part of the CDR3 DNA is TGTGCTAGCAGCAGGGACCCGGGACAGTCTGGGGCCAACGTC.

Partial CDR3 DNA: TGTGCCAGCAGCTTTTCGTACGGGAACACCGGGGAG. As protein: CASSFSYGNTGE. In full, the CDR3 reads CASSFSYGNTGELFF. This sequence joins TRBV5-5 and TRBJ2-2; D is ambiguous. Coverage ceases 3 residues before the CDR3 finishes, and the germline J gene fills in the end. Germline V CDR1 and CDR2: SGHKS, YYEKEE (reference sequence). The V gene lost 2 bases and the J gene lost 1 base, with 9 bases spanning the gap. This CDR3 has 15 amino acids.

On this clone: The read comes to an end 3 residues before the CDR3 does, leaving the germline J gene to fill in the end. The chain joins TRBV5-1 to TRBJ2-3; 7 bases are a match to TRBD1. The CDR3 totals 14 residues. Germline V CDR1 and CDR2: SGHRS, YFSETQ. The sequenced part of the CDR3 DNA is TGCGCCAGCAGTTCCGGGACAGATCAAGAGACG. The encoded protein is CASSSGTDQET. In full, the CDR3 is CASSSGTDQETQYF. Full variable domain (missing parts from reference TRBV5-1 and TRBJ2-3): KAGVTQTPRYLIKTRGQQVTLSCSPISGHRSVSWYQQTPGQGLQFLFEYFSETQRNKGNFPGRFSGRQFSNSRSEMNVSTLELGDSALYLCASSSGTDQETQYFGPGTRLTVL.

Concerning this clone: The CDR3 end lies 3 residues beyond the end of the read and is filled in from the germline J gene. The chain uses TRBV20-1 and TRBJ2-7; the match to TRBD2 covers 7 bases. The germline CDR1 and CDR2 sequences are DFQATT and SNEGSKA (reference sequence). This CDR3 spans 14 amino acids. Losses at the gene ends were 5 bases for V and 0 bases for J; bases not matched to a gene: 7. Here the CDR3 reads CSAALSGNSYEQYF. Incomplete CDR3 DNA: TGCAGTGCTGCGCTGAGCGGGAACTCCTACGAG.

Remarks on this clone: The read terminates 3 residues ahead of where the CDR3 ends, so the germline J gene completes it. V usage is TRBV7-9 and J usage is TRBJ1-2; 7 bases are shared with TRBD1. The CDR3 has 14 amino acids. Germline lookup yields CDR1 SEHNR and CDR2 FQNEAQ (reference sequence). V gave up 2 bases and J gave up 3 bases; unmatched junction bases: 3. The CDR3 protein is CASSLTGQDYGYTF. The sequenced part of the CDR3 DNA is TGTGCCAGCAGCTTAACAGGACAGGACTATGGC.

The part of the CDR3 DNA that was read is TGTGCCAGCAGCTCAATCCGGGACAGCTCCTACGAC. This encodes CASSSIRDSSYD. The whole CDR3 reads CASSSIRDSSYDYTF. J is TRBJ1-2 and V is TRBV7-6; TRBD1 agrees at 7 bases. The read ends 3 residues before the CDR3 terminus; that terminus is restored from the germline J gene. The V gene's germline CDR1 is SGHVS and CDR2 FNYEAQ. This CDR3 has 15 residues. Full variable domain (remainder filled in from reference TRBV7-6 and TRBJ1-2): GAGVSQSPRYKVTKRGQDVALRCDPISGHVSLYWYRQALGQGPEFLTYFNYEAQQDKSGLPNDRFSAERPEGSISTLTIQRTEQRDSAMYRCASSSIRDSSYDYTFGSGTRLTVV.

In regard to this clone: Read coverage stops 3 residues before the CDR3 terminus; the germline J gene supplies the remainder. The chain recombines TRBV28 with TRBJ2-5, with TRBD1 as a possible D gene (6 bases). Germline CDR1 MDHEN, CDR2 SYDVKM. The CDR3 runs 13 residues. V dropped 5 bases and J dropped 2 bases, with 9 bases sitting between them. The CDR3 sequence: CASSTGSQETQYF. The part of the CDR3 DNA that was read is TGTGCCAGCAGTACAGGGAGTCAAGAGACC.

Regarding this clone: Read data end 3 residues before the CDR3 end; the end is taken from the germline J gene. The chain carries TRBV30 and TRBJ1-2; D perhaps matches TRBD1 (5 bases). This CDR3 is 14 amino acids long. With 5 bases removed from V and 0 bases from J, the gap between germline ends came to 13 bases. Germline-derived CDR1 and CDR2 are GTSNPN and SVGIG (reference sequence). The sequenced part of the CDR3 DNA is TGTGCCTGGGGGGCATCTTTAACTAACTATGGC. Its protein product is CAWGASLTNYG. The complete CDR3 protein is CAWGASLTNYGYTF.

Remarks on this clone: With the read ending 3 residues before the CDR3 end, the germline J gene is used to fill in that end. This chain joins TRBV30 and TRBJ2-3; tentatively, D is TRBD1 (5 bases). There are 13 residues in the CDR3. Germline V gene lookup returns CDR1 GTSNPN and CDR2 SVGIG (reference sequence). The chain's CDR3 is CAWSFRGSETQYF. The CDR3 bases that were read are TGTGCCTGGAGTTTTAGGGGCAGCGAGACG.

On this clone itself: Sequence at one end of the junction differs from germline and may be a read error. The read finishes 3 residues shy of the CDR3 end, and the germline J gene is used to complete it. This sample includes further DNA sequences coding for the same CDR3. This sequence joins TRBV7-2 and TRBJ1-3; TRBD1 might be the D (5 bases). The CDR3 is 15 residues long. The V gene's germline CDR1 is SGHTA and CDR2 FQGNSA. CDR3 region: CASSPQGRAGNTIYF. The part of the CDR3 DNA that was read is TGTGCCAGCAGCCCTCAGGGCAGGGCTGGAAACACG.

Notes on this clone: The read terminates 3 residues before the CDR3 end, so the remaining end is supplied by the germline J gene. This sequence joins TRBV29-1 and TRBJ2-5; either TRBD1 or TRBD2 may supply D (5 bases each). The V and J ends lost 1 base and 2 bases respectively, with 29 bases between them. This CDR3 comprises 20 residues. The germline V gene has CDR1 SQVTM and CDR2 ANQGSEA. Partial CDR3 DNA: TGCAGCGTTGAAGCCGGCCCAGAGGGAGACAGCATAAGTTTACAAGAGACC. This codes for CSVEAGPEGDSISLQET. The entire CDR3 sequence reads CSVEAGPEGDSISLQETQYF.

As concerns this clone: The sequenced fragment ends 3 residues before the CDR3 boundary, so the rest is inferred from the germline J gene. The chain recombines TRBV20-1 with TRBJ1-2; no clear D gene. With 3 bases removed from V and 7 bases from J, the gap between germline ends came to 12 bases. The CDR3 is 12 amino acids. Germline V gives CDR1 DFQATT, CDR2 SNEGSKA (reference sequence). The CDR3 region is CSARDLGSGYTF. Incomplete CDR3 DNA: TGCAGTGCTAGGGACTTGGGCTCTGGC.

Comment on this clone: The CDR3 end is not reached by the read, which stops 3 residues before it; the germline J gene fills it in. This chain uses TRBV20-1 with TRBJ1-2; 8 nucleotides align to TRBD1. Germline values: CDR1 DFQATT, CDR2 SNEGSKA (reference sequence). V was clipped by 8 bases and J by 1 base; unmatched bases: 12. The CDR3 runs 15 residues. This CDR3 reads CSYLSTGGDNYGYTF. Partial CDR3 DNA: TGCAGTTACTTGTCAACAGGGGGAGATAACTATGGC.

A word on this clone: The sequence runs out 3 residues before the end of the CDR3; the remainder is reconstructed from the germline J gene. This rearrangement joins TRBV29-1 to TRBJ2-3; D uncertain. The CDR3 has 14 residues. CDR1 is SQVTM, CDR2 ANQGSEA, per germline. Trimming stripped 6 bases from V and 2 bases from J, with 15 bases between. The CDR3 sequence is CSVEVSLSTDTQYF. The sequenced part of the CDR3 DNA is TGCAGCGTCGAGGTTAGCCTCTCCACAGATACG.